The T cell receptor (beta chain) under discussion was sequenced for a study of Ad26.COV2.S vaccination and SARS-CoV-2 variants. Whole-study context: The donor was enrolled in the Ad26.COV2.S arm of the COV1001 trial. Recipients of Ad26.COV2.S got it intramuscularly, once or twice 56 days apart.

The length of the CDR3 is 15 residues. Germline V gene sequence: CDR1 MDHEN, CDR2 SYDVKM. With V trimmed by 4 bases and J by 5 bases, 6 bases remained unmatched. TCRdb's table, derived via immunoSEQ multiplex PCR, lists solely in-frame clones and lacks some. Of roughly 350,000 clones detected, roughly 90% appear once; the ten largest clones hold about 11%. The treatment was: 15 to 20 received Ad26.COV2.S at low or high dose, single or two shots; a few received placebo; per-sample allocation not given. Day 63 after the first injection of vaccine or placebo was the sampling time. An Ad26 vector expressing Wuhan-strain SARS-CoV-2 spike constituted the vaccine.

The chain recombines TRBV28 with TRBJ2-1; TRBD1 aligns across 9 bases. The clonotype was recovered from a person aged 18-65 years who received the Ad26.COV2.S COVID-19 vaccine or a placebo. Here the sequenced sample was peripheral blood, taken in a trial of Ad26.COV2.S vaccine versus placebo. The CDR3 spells CASSSAGQGDNEQFF. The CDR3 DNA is TGTGCCAGCAGTTCCGCGGGACAGGGCGACAATGAGCAGTTCTTC.